Listed here are 8 T cell receptor beta chains from one sample, sequenced in a study of Ad26.COV2.S vaccination and SARS-CoV-2 variants. Stated treatment: around 19 received Ad26.COV2.S at low or high dose, single or two shots; five or six received placebo; per-sample allocation not given. Day 63 after the first vaccine or placebo injection was the time point for sampling. Assay: immunoSEQ multiplex PCR; the TCRdb copy retains only in-frame clones and omits some. The data hold 440,000 or so clones, with over 80% observed a single time. Sequences were derived from peripheral blood, sampled in a trial of Ad26.COV2.S vaccine versus placebo. The receptors were sampled from a person aged 18-65 years who received the Ad26.COV2.S COVID-19 vaccine or a placebo.

The V call is TRBV6-1, the J call TRBJ2-3; TRBD2 agrees at 8 bases. Trimming removed 3 bases from V and 1 base from J; junction bases left unmatched: 15. CDR1 is MNHNS, CDR2 SASEGT, per germline. The length of the CDR3 is 19 residues. The CDR3 DNA reads as TGTGCCAGCAGTGATTTTGGCGGGGGGCCGAAAAGAGGCACAGATACGCAGTATTTT. The encoded protein is CASSDFGGGPKRGTDTQYF.

The V gene is TRBV3-1 (or the pseudogene TRBV3-2), the J gene TRBJ1-2; no firm D call. Germline CDR1 is LGHDT and CDR2 is YNNKEL (reference sequence). The CDR3 length is 15 residues. V was cut by 0 bases and J by 8 bases, with 16 bases left in between. As DNA, the CDR3 is TGTGCCAGCAGCCAAGATTCTCGGACCGAGGACGGCTACACCTTC. Its protein product is CASSQDSRTEDGYTF.

The chain employs TRBV4-3 and TRBJ1-1; weak D call: TRBD1 (6 bases). V shed 0 bases and J shed 5 bases, with 13 bases lying between them. Germline V gene lookup returns CDR1 LGHNA and CDR2 YSLEER. CDR3 size: 15 residues. The CDR3 is CASSQEPGGGTEAFF. The CDR3 bases are TGCGCCAGCAGCCAAGAACCCGGGGGCGGAACTGAAGCTTTCTTT.

This chain joins TRBV5-6 and TRBJ2-7; 7 nucleotides align to TRBD1. Looked up from germline, CDR1 is SGHDT and CDR2 is YYEEEE. The CDR3 covers 13 residues. The ends lost 3 bases at V and 9 bases at J; junction bases unmatched: 9. The CDR3 reads CASSSGQTKRQYF. The CDR3 bases are TGTGCCAGCAGCTCGGGACAGACAAAACGGCAGTACTTC.

The V and J genes are TRBV27 and TRBJ1-4; 7 bases match TRBD1. J lost 3 bases, V lost 5 bases, and 6 bases had no gene match. Germline V CDR1 and CDR2: MNHEY, SMNVEV (reference sequence). CDR3 length equals 15 residues. The CDR3 is CASSMLGTANEKLFF. The CDR3 DNA reads TGTGCCAGCAGTATGCTTGGGACAGCTAATGAAAAACTGTTTTTT.

The CDR3 region is CASLTGTGYTGELFF. In nucleotides, the CDR3 is TGCGCCAGCCTTACCGGGACAGGGTACACCGGGGAGCTGTTTTTT. V and J are TRBV5-1 and TRBJ2-2; the match to TRBD1 covers 9 bases. The J segment lost 3 bases and the V segment lost 7 bases, leaving 7 bases of the junction unmatched. CDR3 length equals 15 residues. Per the germline V gene, CDR1 is SGHRS and CDR2 is YFSETQ.

V gene TRBV7-9 combines with J gene TRBJ1-5; a weak D match, TRBD1 (5 bases). This CDR3 is built from 15 residues. Germline CDR1 is SEHNR and CDR2 is FQNEAQ (reference sequence). Trimming removed 1 base at V and 8 bases at J, with 15 bases between. The CDR3 bases are TGTGCCAGCAGCTTAGTAGCGGGGGGGAAGGAGCCCCAGCATTTT. Amino acids: CASSLVAGGKEPQHF. Full variable domain (outside the CDR3, taken from reference TRBV7-9 and TRBJ1-5): DTGVSQNPRHKITKRGQNVTFRCDPISEHNRLYWYRQTLGQGPEFLTYFQNEAQLEKSRLLSDRFSAERPKGSFSTLEIQRTEQGDSAMYLCASSLVAGGKEPQHFGDGTRLSIL.

The V and J genes are TRBV6-5 and TRBJ1-2; maybe TRBD1 (5 bases). V lost 6 bases and J lost 1, with 15 bases in between. The CDR3 runs 15 residues. From germline, CDR1 is MNHEY and CDR2 SVGAGI. The CDR3 spells CASREGWGLNYGYTF. CDR3 nucleotide sequence: TGTGCCAGCAGAGAGGGGTGGGGCCTTAACTATGGCTACACCTTC.